Listed here are 21 T cell receptor beta chains from one sample, sequenced in a study of cytomegalovirus exposure and HLA in healthy donors. The repertoire was sequenced with immunoSEQ multiplex PCR; TCRdb's copy has only in-frame clones and lacks some. Among a few hundred thousand clones listed, roughly 87% were seen once. The sequenced material came from PBMCs. These TCRs come from a man younger than 35 in good health and CMV-seropositive.

This CDR3 reads CATSRGGLADYTEQYF. As DNA, the CDR3 is TGTGCCACCAGCAGAGGGGGACTAGCGGACTACACCGAGCAGTACTTC. V gene TRBV15 combines with J gene TRBJ2-7; 11 nucleotides line up with TRBD2. CDR3 size: 16 residues. Unmatched junction bases numbered 8, after V lost 1 base and J lost 6 bases. Looked up from germline, CDR1 is LNHNV and CDR2 is YYDKDF (reference sequence).

The rearrangement uses TRBV11-3 and TRBJ2-3; D may be TRBD2 (6 bases). The CDR3 covers 14 residues. In germline, CDR1 is SGHNT, CDR2 YENEEA. The V gene lost 1 base and the J gene lost 5 bases, with 10 bases spanning the gap. The CDR3 here is CASSLGGGIDTQYF. The CDR3, as DNA: TGTGCCAGCAGCTTAGGGGGAGGAATAGATACGCAGTATTTT.

This sequence joins TRBV29-1 and TRBJ2-1; a possible D gene is TRBD2 (5 bases). Trimming took 7 bases from V and 3 from J, leaving 22 bases between them. Germline V gives CDR1 SQVTM, CDR2 ANQGSEA. The CDR3 is 16 residues long. CDR3 sequence (DNA): TGCAGCGCTATATCGGGGTCTGGGATTCGCTACAATGAGCAGTTCTTC. This encodes CSAISGSGIRYNEQFF.

The chain carries TRBV7-9 and TRBJ2-2, with TRBD2 matching 9 bases. The CDR3 consists of 13 residues. Germline values: CDR1 SEHNR, CDR2 FQNEAQ (reference sequence). CDR3 protein: CAAGGPNTGELFF. In DNA form, the CDR3 reads TGTGCGGCGGGAGGGCCGAACACCGGGGAGCTGTTTTTT. Full variable domain (remainder filled in from reference TRBV7-9 and TRBJ2-2): DTGVSQNPRHKITKRGQNVTFRCDPISEHNRLYWYRQTLGQGPEFLTYFQNEAQLEKSRLLSDRFSAERPKGSFSTLEIQRTEQGDSAMYLCAAGGPNTGELFFGEGSRLTVL.

This chain links TRBV30 with TRBJ1-4, with D tentatively TRBD1 (5 bases). This CDR3 is 15 amino acids long. V gave up 2 bases and J gave up 8 bases, with 18 bases separating them. CDR1 is GTSNPN, CDR2 SVGIG, per germline (reference sequence). The CDR3: CAWSKGTGPWEKLFF. CDR3 bases: TGTGCCTGGAGTAAAGGGACTGGCCCTTGGGAAAAACTGTTTTTT.

CDR3 DNA: TGTGCCAGCAGCTTGCTTGCCCCTCGCGGGACGGATTATGGCTACACCTTC. Protein sequence: CASSLLAPRGTDYGYTF. The chain is built from TRBV5-8 and TRBJ1-2; D may be TRBD1 (5 bases). The CDR3 runs to 17 residues. V lost 1 base to trimming and J lost 5 bases, with 21 bases between them. The germline V gene encodes CDR1 SGHTS and CDR2 YDEGEE.

This sequence joins TRBV1 and TRBJ2-6; the table's TRBD2 call for D was not verified on the DNA. TRBV1 is flagged as a pseudogene. This CDR3 spans 18 amino acids. The CDR3 is CTSSLTSGPNSGANVLTF. The CDR3 coding sequence is TGCACCAGCAGCCTTACTAGCGGGCCGAACTCTGGGGCCAACGTCCTGACTTTC.

The J gene is TRBJ2-7, the V gene TRBV5-1; D is possibly TRBD2 (5 bases). The V gene lost 0 bases and the J gene lost 12 bases, with 10 bases spanning the gap. CDR3 length equals 11 residues. Germline-derived CDR1 and CDR2 are SGHRS and YFSETQ. The CDR3 region is CASSLESRVYF. DNA of the CDR3: TGCGCCAGCAGCTTGGAGTCGCGGGTGTACTTC.

The V gene is TRBV27, the J gene TRBJ2-3, with 8 bases aligning to TRBD2. Per the germline V gene, CDR1 is MNHEY and CDR2 is SMNVEV (reference sequence). Trimming took 2 bases from V and 6 from J; bases not matched to a gene: 4. The CDR3 is 14 amino acids. In nucleotides, the CDR3 is TGTGCCAGCAGTTTAAGACTAGCGAAGGATACGCAGTATTTT. Translated, it gives CASSLRLAKDTQYF.

The chain has TRBV30 and TRBJ2-5, with 9 bases fitting TRBD1. V gave up 0 bases and J gave up 1 base; unmatched junction bases: 18. This CDR3 spans 20 amino acids. Germline assignment: CDR1 GTSNPN and CDR2 SVGIG (reference sequence). The CDR3 protein is CAWSVHFLSWTGAFQETQYF. The CDR3 nucleotides are TGTGCCTGGAGTGTACATTTTTTAAGTTGGACAGGGGCCTTCCAAGAGACCCAGTACTTC.

J is TRBJ1-5 and V is TRBV23-1, with D maybe TRBD1 (6 bases). TRBV23-1 is identified as an open reading frame with a role that is uncertain. V lost 0 bases, J lost 0 bases, and 12 bases lay in between. The CDR3 has 17 residues. The CDR3 protein is CASSQSRGHLSNQPQHF. Written as DNA, the CDR3 is TGCGCCAGCAGTCAATCTCGGGGACATCTTAGCAATCAGCCCCAGCATTTT.

This chain joins TRBV9 and TRBJ2-1; possible D gene TRBD2, 6 bases. The CDR3 runs 16 residues. V lost 3 bases to trimming and J lost 0 bases, with 13 bases between them. Germline CDR1 is SGDLS and CDR2 is YYNGEE. CDR3 coding DNA: TGTGCCAGCAGCGAAATAGGGACTCCCTCCTACAATGAGCAGTTCTTC. Residues: CASSEIGTPSYNEQFF.

The CDR3 nucleotides read TGTGCCAGCAGCTTAGTGGGGACTATCAATATCCGGCAGTTCTTC. This gives the protein CASSLVGTINIRQFF. The chain combines TRBV7-9 with TRBJ2-1; TRBD2 matches 7 bases. The CDR3 has 15 amino acids. Germline CDR1 is SEHNR and CDR2 is FQNEAQ (reference sequence). V was pared by 1 base and J by 12 bases, with 12 bases of the junction left unmatched.

The chain combines TRBV18 with TRBJ1-4; D gene ambiguous. Between the trimmed V and J ends, which lost 3 bases and 8 bases, there was a span of 13 bases. Per germline, CDR1 KGHSH and CDR2 LQKENI. The CDR3 has 14 amino acids. In DNA, the CDR3 is TGTGCCAGCTCACCTGGGCAGTCCCGAGAAAAACTGTTTTTT. As protein: CASSPGQSREKLFF.

The chain recombines TRBV28 with TRBJ1-5; 7 bases are shared with TRBD1. This CDR3 contains 15 residues. CDR1 and CDR2 from the germline V gene are MDHEN and SYDVKM. After removal of 5 bases from V and 3 bases from J, the junction contained 7 bases not matched to a gene. Here the CDR3 DNA reads TGTGCCAGCAGTCTCAGAGGACAGGACAATCAGCCCCAGCATTTT. Protein: CASSLRGQDNQPQHF.

V and J are TRBV19 and TRBJ2-7; 7 bases match TRBD1. V gave up 5 bases and J gave up 2 bases; unmatched junction bases: 6. CDR3 length: 14 amino acids. Germline V gene lookup returns CDR1 LNHDA and CDR2 SQIVND (reference sequence). The CDR3 bases are TGTGCCAGTAGTCCACGGACAGGACCCTACGAGCAGTACTTC. Protein product: CASSPRTGPYEQYF.

This clone showed up just once. The rearrangement links TRBV12-5 to TRBJ1-1; possibly TRBD1 for D (5 bases). This CDR3 has 12 amino acids. From germline, CDR1 is LGHNT and CDR2 FRNRAP. Trimming took 7 bases from V and 4 from J, leaving 10 bases between them. The CDR3 nucleotides are TGTGCTAGTGTGAGGGGTTTCACTGAAGCTTTCTTT. Translated, it gives CASVRGFTEAFF.

The V gene is TRBV18, the J gene TRBJ2-7; D may be TRBD2 (7 bases). Germline V gene sequence: CDR1 KGHSH, CDR2 LQKENI. The V gene lost 3 bases and the J gene lost 5 bases, with 11 bases spanning the gap. The CDR3 covers 13 residues. In DNA form, the CDR3 reads TGTGCCAGCTCACCGGTGGGGGGGCACGAGCAGTACTTC. It specifies CASSPVGGHEQYF.

The V call is TRBV5-1, the J call TRBJ1-5, with a weak D call TRBD1 (5 bases). Germline-derived CDR1 and CDR2 are SGHRS and YFSETQ. This CDR3 has 13 amino acids. Deletions cut 3 bases from V and 5 bases from J, with 9 bases between. Here the CDR3 DNA reads TGCGCCAGCAGCTGGGGGATTGATCAGCCCCAGCATTTT. Translation: CASSWGIDQPQHF.

The rearrangement links TRBV6-1 to TRBJ2-3; D gene unclear. The CDR3 is 12 residues long. V was cut by 5 bases and J by 3 bases, with 6 bases left in between. Germline CDR1 and CDR2: MNHNS and SASEGT. The CDR3 nucleotides are TGTGCCAGCAGTCCCAGGACAGATACGCAGTATTTT. Protein sequence: CASSPRTDTQYF.

V gene TRBV7-2 combines with J gene TRBJ1-2, with D perhaps TRBD1 (6 bases). Germline V gene lookup returns CDR1 SGHTA and CDR2 FQGNSA. The length of the CDR3 is 14 residues. Trimming shortened V by 1 base and J by 10 bases, and 16 bases separated the two germline ends. CDR3 protein: CASSLGGLTGFYTF. CDR3 DNA: TGTGCCAGCAGCTTAGGGGGTTTAACAGGGTTCTACACCTTC.